One TCR beta chain is described in this entry. Its antigen is currently unknown. Repertoires were generated with immunoSEQ multiplex PCR, while TCRdb's copy carries only in-frame clones and drops some. The table lists some 130,000 clones, about 92% of them singletons, with more than 1% in the top ten. This specimen comes from a study of OX40 agonist ivuxolimab in advanced cancers. Study-wide context: Patients were treated with ivuxolimab, an agonistic anti-OX40 (CD134) antibody.

Study-level results: Antigen targets of the expanded peripheral T cells went undetermined. Clonal expansion in partial responders at 0.1-3.0 mg/kg ranked among the lowest.

The CDR3 totals 17 residues. CDR1 and CDR2 from the germline V gene are LNHDA and SQIVND (reference sequence). V was clipped by 5 bases and J by 2 bases; unmatched bases: 14. The rearrangement links TRBV19 to TRBJ2-7, with 8 bases aligning to TRBD1. Source: CD4+ or CD8+ T cells sorted from blood, taken in a trial of the OX40 agonist ivuxolimab. The sequence came from an adult with an advanced solid tumor such as melanoma, head and neck, liver or kidney cancer. This chain's CDR3 is CASSVGQALHPPYEQYF. CDR3 DNA sequence: TGTGCCAGTAGTGTGGGACAGGCACTTCACCCCCCCTACGAGCAGTACTTC.